The present T cell receptor (beta chain) was sequenced within a study of identical twins. TCRdb independently ran MiXCR on the 5' RACE reads; one entry per CDR3 protein. Of 1.5 million to 2 million distinct CDR3 sequences listed, under 35% are singletons. Sequencing was done on a sample of cord blood. The clonotype was recovered from a newborn girl in good health.

The CDR3 loop is CSARDQPRDIRWEQYF. CDR3 DNA sequence: TGCAGTGCTAGAGATCAGCCCAGGGACATTCGGTGGGAGCAGTACTTC. The chain links TRBV20-1 to TRBJ2-7, with a possible D match to TRBD1 (6 bases). From germline, CDR1 is DFQATT and CDR2 SNEGSKA (reference sequence). The CDR3 has 16 amino acids. With 0 bases removed from V and 7 bases from J, the gap between germline ends came to 22 bases.